Listed below are T cell receptor beta chains from one sample, sequenced in a study of blood T cell repertoires in COVID-19. Some clones are missing from TCRdb's copy, which holds only in-frame ones; the method was immunoSEQ multiplex PCR. The sample consists of 350,000 to 400,000 clones, more than 80% of them appearing once. The specimen was peripheral blood. The source of these receptors is a woman aged 30 to 39 with COVID-19, enrolled during active disease. Each CDR3 is given with its conserved first and last residue. The D gene is left open where the match is weak. Clone size is not always given. Where it is, it says once, few, many or a class for expanded clones.

TRBV5-1,TRBJ2-1,16,TRBD2,-,TGCGCCAGCAGCACCGCGGGGGGAGGGGCTAGCACTGAGCAGTTCTTC,CASSTAGGGASTEQFF
TRBV6-5,TRBJ1-3,16,-,-,TGTGCCAGCAGTTACCGTGCGGGCGCCGCTGGAAACACCATATATTTT,CASSYRAGAAGNTIYF
TRBV28,TRBJ1-5,14,-,-,TGTGCCAGCAGTTTATGGCGCAGCAATCAGCCCCAGCATTTT,CASSLWRSNQPQHF
TRBV4-3,TRBJ2-4,18,-,-,TGCGCCAGCAGCCAGGAAAGACTTGGAGGGTTAGCCAAAAACATTCAGTACTTC,CASSQERLGGLAKNIQYF
TRBV7-2,TRBJ1-5,16,-,-,TGTGCCAGCAGCTCAGACATGGACAGCATCAATCAGCCCCAGCATTTT,CASSSDMDSINQPQHF
TRBV7-9,TRBJ2-5,18,TRBD2,-,TGTGCCAGCAGCTTAGTTTCCGGGACTAGCGGGCTGCAAGAGACCCAGTACTTC,CASSLVSGTSGLQETQYF
TRBV6-4,TRBJ1-2,13,TRBD1,-,TGTGCCAGCAGTCTCGACAGGGGTTATGGCTACACCTTC,CASSLDRGYGYTF
TRBV7-6,TRBJ2-1,13,-,-,TGTGCCAGCAGCGCCCTTGAGGCAGCCAAGCAGTTCTTC,CASSALEAAKQFF
TRBV10-2,TRBJ1-4,18,-,-,TGCGCCAGCACCGATGCTGGAGCCAGATCTTTCCCCTCTGAAAAACTGTTTTTT,CASTDAGARSFPSEKLFF
TRBV5-1,TRBJ2-1,14,TRBD1,-,TGCGCCAGCAGCGCGAAACAGGGGTGGGATGAGCAGTTCTTC,CASSAKQGWDEQFF
TRBV2,TRBJ2-5,12,TRBD2,-,TGTGCCAGCAGGGCTAGCGGTGAGACCCAGTACTTC,CASRASGETQYF
TRBV7-2,TRBJ2-2,17,TRBD2,-,TGTGCCAGCAGCCCACGGACTAGCGGGGGGGCCACCGGGGAGCTGTTTTTT,CASSPRTSGGATGELFF
TRBV3-1/TRBV3-2,TRBJ2-3,15,-,-,TGTGCCAGCAGCCAAGCCAGGGCCGAAACAGATACGCAGTATTTT,CASSQARAETDTQYF
TRBV9,TRBJ2-3,15,-,-,TGTGCCAGCAGCGCCCCAGGGTCGGGCACAGATACGCAGTATTTT,CASSAPGSGTDTQYF
TRBV11-2,TRBJ2-1,16,-,-,TGTGCCAGCAGCTTAGAACTCCACTTCTCCTACAATGAGCAGTTCTTC,CASSLELHFSYNEQFF
TRBV30,TRBJ1-6,14,-,-,TGTGCCTGGAGTGTAGCCATAGATAATTCACCCCTCCACTTT,CAWSVAIDNSPLHF
TRBV6-1,TRBJ2-1,16,TRBD1,-,TGTGCCAGCAGTGAATCCCAAGGACAGGGGACGAATGAGCAGTTCTTC,CASSESQGQGTNEQFF
TRBV4-3,TRBJ2-1,17,-,-,TGCGCCAGCAGCCAAGATCCCCCAAGGGGGAGGGACAATGAGCAGTTCTTC,CASSQDPPRGRDNEQFF
TRBV2,TRBJ1-2,12,-,once,TGTGCCAGAGCCACGGGGGGCTTTGGCTACACCTTC,CARATGGFGYTF
TRBV9,TRBJ1-2,13,TRBD1,-,TGTGCCAGCAGCGTAGACAGGGGCAGTGGCTACACCTTC,CASSVDRGSGYTF
TRBV5-6,TRBJ1-2,13,TRBD1,-,TGTGCCAGCGGGGACAGAGACTTCTATGGCTACACCTTC,CASGDRDFYGYTF
TRBV7-6,TRBJ2-2,15,-,-,TGTGCCAGCAGCTTAGAATTAGCAGGGGCTGGGGAGCTGTTTTTT,CASSLELAGAGELFF
TRBV5-6,TRBJ2-3,16,TRBD2,-,TGTGCCAGCAGCTCCGGGACTAGCGGGCCCACAGATACGCAGTATTTT,CASSSGTSGPTDTQYF
TRBV15,TRBJ2-5,17,TRBD1,-,TGTGCCACCAGCAGTGGGACAGGGAAGTTCTCCCAAGAGACCCAGTACTTC,CATSSGTGKFSQETQYF
TRBV25-1,TRBJ2-5,16,-,-,TGTGCCAGCAGTGAATATATTTCGATCGGCGGGCATGATCTGTACTTC,CASSEYISIGGHDLYF
TRBV7-9,TRBJ2-2,13,-,-,TGTGCCAGCAGCTTACCTCCGGTCGGGGAGCTGTTTTTT,CASSLPPVGELFF
TRBV5-4,TRBJ2-1,16,TRBD2,-,TGTGCCAGCAGCGACAAGCGGGGGAGCTCCTACAATGAGCAGTTCTTC,CASSDKRGSSYNEQFF
TRBV6-5,TRBJ2-5,15,-,-,TGTGCCAGCACCTCGACTAGTACCGCGGGTGAGACCCAGTACTTC,CASTSTSTAGETQYF
TRBV15,TRBJ2-7,12,-,once,TGTGCCACCAGGGGCAGTTCCTACGAGCAGTACTTC,CATRGSSYEQYF
TRBV5-4,TRBJ2-2,16,TRBD1,once,TGTGCCAGCAGCCCACCGGGACAGGGTAACACCGGGGAGCTGTTTTTT,CASSPPGQGNTGELFF
TRBV28,TRBJ2-1,15,-,once,TGTGCCAGCAGGGTGGGGGGGCTGGTCTACAATGAGCAGTTCTTC,CASRVGGLVYNEQFF
TRBV11-2,TRBJ1-6,18,-,-,TGTGCCAGCAGCACCTGGGGGGAGGGAGGCTCCTATAATTCACCCCTCCACTTT,CASSTWGEGGSYNSPLHF
TRBV27,TRBJ1-6,14,-,-,TGTGCCAGCAGCCCCCAAGGGAGAAATTCACCCCTCCACTTT,CASSPQGRNSPLHF
TRBV6-4,TRBJ1-2,14,TRBD1,-,TGTGCCAGCAGTGGGACAGGGGGCGTTCTTGGCTACACCTTC,CASSGTGGVLGYTF
TRBV6-2/TRBV6-3,TRBJ2-2,16,-,once,TGTGCCAGCAGCCCGGACAGAGGGGTGGGCACCGGGGAGCTGTTTTTT,CASSPDRGVGTGELFF
TRBV5-5,TRBJ1-5,15,TRBD1,-,TGTGCCAGCAGCTCGGGACAGGGGGAGAATCAGCCCCAGCATTTT,CASSSGQGENQPQHF
TRBV18,TRBJ1-6,13,-,few,TGTGCCAGCTCACCGGGCAGGGAAACACCCCTCCACTTT,CASSPGRETPLHF
TRBV2,TRBJ2-7,14,-,few,TGTGCCAGCAGGGCAACCGGGAGCAACTACGAGCAGTACTTC,CASRATGSNYEQYF
TRBV5-4,TRBJ2-7,15,TRBD1,-,TGTGCCAGCAGCCCACAGGGGCAGGGGAATGGCGAGCAGTACTTC,CASSPQGQGNGEQYF
TRBV24-1,TRBJ2-1,18,TRBD2,-,TGTGCCACCAGTGATTGGGCTCTAGCGGGGGGGCCATTCAATGAGCAGTTCTTC,CATSDWALAGGPFNEQFF
TRBV7-9,TRBJ2-3,15,-,-,TGTGCCAGCAGCCCGACGGGAGTCAGCACAGATACGCAGTATTTT,CASSPTGVSTDTQYF
TRBV2,TRBJ1-4,12,-,-,TGTGCCAGCAGTGAATGGAGGGAGGAACTGTTTTTT,CASSEWREELFF
TRBV4-2,TRBJ1-3,15,-,-,TGTGCCAGCAGCCCCCCAGGGGAATCTGGAAACACCATATATTTT,CASSPPGESGNTIYF
TRBV6-2/TRBV6-3,TRBJ1-4,20,TRBD1,once,TGTGCCAGCAGTTACTGGGCCAGGGGGCGCCGCTTGGGACCTAATGAAAAACTGTTTTTT,CASSYWARGRRLGPNEKLFF
TRBV11-2,TRBJ2-7,13,TRBD1,many,TGTGCCAGCAGCTTGGACAGGGCCTACGAGCAGTACTTC,CASSLDRAYEQYF